This entry lists 29 T cell receptor beta chains sequenced from one sample in a study of naive CD8 T cells in extremely preterm neonates. No antigen has been assigned to these receptors. Libraries were prepared by immunoSEQ multiplex PCR; TCRdb keeps only in-frame clonotypes and omits some of them. The sample has tens of thousands of clones; 88% are singletons. General study results and limits: Compared with older groups, preterm CDR3s were shorter, with fewer N additions and less trimming.

Preterm samples came from extremely preterm deliveries at 23-27 weeks. Sequencing was performed on naive CD8+ T cells from cord blood. All receptors come from a boy who was born preterm.

V is TRBV5-1 and J is TRBJ1-2; D unresolved. The germline V gene has CDR1 SGHRS and CDR2 YFSETQ. V lost 1 base, J lost 0 bases, and 1 base lay in between. The CDR3 contains 12 residues. CDR3 nucleotides: TGCGCCAGCAGCTTGTCTAACTATGGCTACACCTTC. The encoded protein is CASSLSNYGYTF.

This rearrangement joins TRBV4-3 to TRBJ2-1, with 10 nucleotides matching TRBD2. The CDR3 extends over 16 amino acids. The trim removed 4 bases at V and 5 bases at J, leaving 8 bases unmatched. Per the germline V gene, CDR1 is LGHNA and CDR2 is YSLEER. The CDR3 loop is CASSRWSGGADNEQFF. DNA of the CDR3: TGCGCCAGCAGCCGATGGAGCGGGGGGGCCGACAATGAGCAGTTCTTC.

This rearrangement joins TRBV7-2 to TRBJ2-2; D gene unclear. Trimming stripped 1 base from V and 1 base from J, with 1 base between. CDR1 and CDR2 from the germline V gene are SGHTA and FQGNSA. CDR3 size: 13 residues. As DNA, the CDR3 is TGTGCCAGCAGCTTAGGGAACACCGGGGAGCTGTTTTTT. Translating it yields CASSLGNTGELFF.

This clone was seen only once. The V call is TRBV7-2, the J call TRBJ1-2; D uncertain. The CDR3 spans 11 residues. The V gene lost 1 base and the J gene lost 7 bases, with 4 bases spanning the gap. Germline values: CDR1 SGHTA, CDR2 FQGNSA. The CDR3 bases are TGTGCCAGCAGCTTAGGGGGTGGCTACACCTTC. Translating it yields CASSLGGGYTF. The entire variable domain, with the rest obtained from reference TRBV7-2 and TRBJ1-2, is as follows: GAGVSQSPSNKVTEKGKDVELRCDPISGHTALYWYRQSLGQGLEFLIYFQGNSAPDKSGLPSDRFSAERTGGSVSTLTIQRTQQEDSAVYLCASSLGGGYTFGSGTRLTVV.

The chain recombines TRBV7-3 with TRBJ1-4, with D possibly matching TRBD1 (6 bases). There are 13 residues in the CDR3. Trimming stripped 3 bases from V and 4 bases from J, with 6 bases between. CDR1 and CDR2 (germline): SGHTA, FQGTGA. The CDR3 coding sequence is TGTGCCAGCAGCTTGGGACATAATGAAAAACTGTTTTTT. Translating gives CASSLGHNEKLFF.

For the CDR3, the DNA is TGTGCCAGCAGCTTGACTAGCGGGGTCACAGATACGCAGTATTTT. Its translation: CASSLTSGVTDTQYF. This rearrangement joins TRBV7-3 to TRBJ2-3; 11 bases are shared with TRBD2. Germline CDR1 reads SGHTA; CDR2 reads FQGTGA. Trimming cost V 3 bases and J 2 bases; bases outside gene matches: 1. The CDR3 spans 15 residues.

The gene calls are TRBV5-1 and TRBJ2-3; D not certain. The CDR3 is made up of 12 amino acids. The germline V gene encodes CDR1 SGHRS and CDR2 YFSETQ. Trimming shortened V by 0 bases and J by 7 bases, and 6 bases separated the two germline ends. CDR3 amino acids: CASSLDLNTQYF. CDR3 nucleotide sequence: TGCGCCAGCAGCTTGGACCTAAATACGCAGTATTTT. Using reference TRBV5-1 and TRBJ2-3 for the parts outside the CDR3, the full variable domain is KAGVTQTPRYLIKTRGQQVTLSCSPISGHRSVSWYQQTPGQGLQFLFEYFSETQRNKGNFPGRFSGRQFSNSRSEMNVSTLELGDSALYLCASSLDLNTQYFGPGTRLTVL.

V usage is TRBV20-1 and J usage is TRBJ2-1; D may be TRBD1 or TRBD2 (6 bases each). The CDR3 has 9 amino acids. Trimming pared 3 bases from V and 13 bases from J, leaving 7 bases between. The V gene's germline CDR1 is DFQATT and CDR2 SNEGSKA (reference sequence). The CDR3 reads CSARGGQFF. Written as DNA, the CDR3 is TGCAGTGCTAGGGGGGGCCAGTTCTTC.

This CDR3 is CASSEPGGQETQYF. CDR3 nucleotides: TGTGCCAGCAGTGAACCGGGGGGGCAAGAGACCCAGTACTTC. The V and J genes are TRBV6-1 and TRBJ2-5, with 8 bases matching TRBD2. Germline-derived CDR1 and CDR2 are MNHNS and SASEGT. The CDR3 sequence is 14 residues long. Losses at the gene ends were 2 bases for V and 2 bases for J; bases not matched to a gene: 1.

A word on this clone: This sample also contains other DNA sequences that code for the same CDR3. This chain links TRBV5-1 with TRBJ2-7; a possible D gene is TRBD2 (6 bases). V was trimmed by 0 bases and J by 1 base, leaving 8 bases between them. The CDR3 is 14 residues long. Germline CDR1 reads SGHRS; CDR2 reads YFSETQ. CDR3 loop: CASSLGSGSYEQYF. The CDR3 DNA follows: TGCGCCAGCAGCTTGGGTAGCGGATCCTACGAGCAGTACTTC.

In this sample, this clone turned up a few times. The gene calls are TRBV10-1 and TRBJ2-7; D unclear. This CDR3 has 12 amino acids. V was clipped by 2 bases and J by 2 bases, with 4 bases between them. The germline CDR1 and CDR2 sequences are WNHNN and SYGVQD (reference sequence). CDR3 region: CASSEDTYEQYF. In nucleotides, the CDR3 is TGCGCCAGCAGTGAGGACACCTACGAGCAGTACTTC.

This clone has a single count. This chain connects TRBV7-2 to TRBJ1-6; D gene uncertain. V was trimmed by 2 bases and J by 0 bases, leaving 5 bases between them. The CDR3 is 15 residues long. Germline V gene sequence: CDR1 SGHTA, CDR2 FQGNSA. The DNA for the CDR3 is TGTGCCAGCAGCTTACAGAGCTCCTATAATTCACCCCTCCACTTT. Translation: CASSLQSSYNSPLHF.

This chain uses TRBV5-4 with TRBJ2-7, with D hard to call. This CDR3 has 11 amino acids. In germline, CDR1 is SGHNT, CDR2 YYREEE (reference sequence). Trimming cost V 0 bases and J 3 bases, with 1 base left between them. This chain's CDR3 is CASSLDYEQYF. CDR3 DNA: TGTGCCAGCAGCTTGGACTACGAGCAGTACTTC.

The chain links TRBV7-8 to TRBJ2-5, with D perhaps matching TRBD1 or TRBD2 (5 bases each). CDR3 length: 16 residues. V shed 5 bases and J shed 2 bases, with 18 bases lying between them. Per the germline V gene, CDR1 is SGHVS and CDR2 is FQNEAQ. In nucleotides, the CDR3 is TGTGCCAGCAGCGACTGGGACCAGAACCCGCAAGAGACCCAGTACTTC. Translated: CASSDWDQNPQETQYF.

V is TRBV7-9 and J is TRBJ1-1; D is perhaps TRBD1 (5 bases). The V gene lost 0 bases and the J gene lost 1 base, with 6 bases spanning the gap. Germline V gene lookup returns CDR1 SEHNR and CDR2 FQNEAQ (reference sequence). This CDR3 has 14 amino acids. Here the CDR3 DNA reads TGTGCCAGCAGCTTAGCGCAGGGGAACACTGAAGCTTTCTTT. Translating gives CASSLAQGNTEAFF. Supplemented by reference TRBV7-9 and TRBJ1-1, the full variable domain reads DTGVSQNPRHKITKRGQNVTFRCDPISEHNRLYWYRQTLGQGPEFLTYFQNEAQLEKSRLLSDRFSAERPKGSFSTLEIQRTEQGDSAMYLCASSLAQGNTEAFFGQGTRLTVV.

Comment on this clone: The DNA is omitted, as the CDR3 cannot be located on it reliably, and the CDR3 follows TCRdb's listing. This sequence joins TRBV6-5 and TRBJ2-1. Germline CDR1 is MNHEY and CDR2 is SVGAGI. The CDR3 extends over 14 residues, inclusive of both ends. The CDR3 protein is CASSSSMTYNEQFF.

The chain joins TRBV6-5 to TRBJ1-2, with TRBD1 matching over 7 bases. The CDR3 extends over 11 amino acids. The germline gives CDR1 MNHEY, CDR2 SVGAGI. The junction had 0 bases not matched to a gene; V was cut back by 7 bases and J by 4 bases. CDR3 in DNA: TGTGCCAGCACAGGGGGCTATGGCTACACCTTC. Residues: CASTGGYGYTF.

The chain links TRBV27 to TRBJ1-6, with D hard to call. The V end lost 0 bases, the J end lost 9 bases, and 9 bases lay between the germline ends. This CDR3 comprises 14 residues. Germline loops: CDR1 MNHEY, CDR2 SMNVEV (reference sequence). The CDR3 loop reads CASSLSDGPSPLHF. The CDR3 DNA reads TGTGCCAGCAGTTTATCGGACGGGCCTTCACCCCTCCACTTT.

This clone was seen just once. This chain uses TRBV9 with TRBJ2-3, with D possibly matching TRBD2 (7 bases). Germline V gene lookup returns CDR1 SGDLS and CDR2 YYNGEE. The CDR3 extends over 16 amino acids. The germline V and J ends were trimmed by 4 bases and 5 bases, with 20 bases remaining between them. The CDR3 sequence is CASSFPEGRGLDTQYF. CDR3 DNA sequence: TGTGCCAGCAGCTTCCCAGAAGGGCGGGGGCTAGATACGCAGTATTTT.

This clone was counted a few times. In the same sample, other DNA sequences code for this CDR3. This chain uses TRBV6-5 with TRBJ2-2; D is undetermined. Per the germline V gene, CDR1 is MNHEY and CDR2 is SVGAGI. V was shortened by 0 bases and J by 2 bases, with 1 base between the two germline ends. The CDR3 totals 13 residues. The CDR3, as DNA: TGTGCCAGCAGTTACTCCAACACCGGGGAGCTGTTTTTT. Translating it yields CASSYSNTGELFF.

This sequence joins TRBV9 and TRBJ2-5, with 10 bases lining up with TRBD2. The J call may be wrong; the DNA end is better matched by TRBJ2-7. Germline-derived CDR1 and CDR2 are SGDLS and YYNGEE. The CDR3 spans 14 residues. CDR3 residues: CASSGTSGLYEQYF. The DNA of the CDR3 is TGTGCCAGCAGCGGGACTAGCGGACTCTACGAGCAGTACTTC.

The V and J genes are TRBV7-3 and TRBJ2-5, with 7 bases that match TRBD2. Germline V gives CDR1 SGHTA, CDR2 FQGTGA. The ends lost 2 bases at V and 0 bases at J; junction bases unmatched: 3. This CDR3 contains 15 residues. The CDR3 reads CASSLGGGHQETQYF. DNA for the CDR3: TGTGCCAGCAGCTTAGGCGGGGGTCACCAAGAGACCCAGTACTTC.

This chain joins TRBV7-3 and TRBJ2-2, with D hard to call. This CDR3 region has 14 residues. Germline lookup yields CDR1 SGHTA and CDR2 FQGTGA. V shed 5 bases and J shed 1 base, with 8 bases lying between them. The CDR3 is CASSPDLNTGELFF. In nucleotides, the CDR3 is TGTGCCAGCAGCCCCGACCTGAACACCGGGGAGCTGTTTTTT.

This clone was counted a single time. The V call is TRBV5-1, the J call TRBJ2-7, with 7 positions matching TRBD1. V lost 0 bases and J lost 0; bases outside the gene matches: 0. The germline V gene has CDR1 SGHRS and CDR2 YFSETQ. The CDR3 sequence is 14 residues long. CDR3 loop: CASSLGDSSYEQYF. The CDR3 nucleotides read TGCGCCAGCAGCTTGGGGGACAGCTCCTACGAGCAGTACTTC.

This clone was detected only a few times. The rearrangement links TRBV5-1 to TRBJ2-7; TRBD2 matches 13 bases. The CDR3 totals 15 residues. Germline loops: CDR1 SGHRS, CDR2 YFSETQ. Unmatched junction bases numbered 1, after V lost 2 bases and J lost 2 bases. The CDR3 sequence is CASSFTSGGAYEQYF. CDR3 DNA sequence: TGCGCCAGCAGCTTTACTAGCGGGGGGGCCTACGAGCAGTACTTC.

Notes on this clone: The junction shows a germline mismatch at one end, possibly a read error. The chain joins TRBV5-1 to TRBJ1-1; perhaps TRBD1 as D (5 bases). Germline lookup yields CDR1 SGHRS and CDR2 YFSETQ. The CDR3 covers 14 residues. CDR3 bases: TGCGCCAGCAGCTTGGGGCCAGGGAACCCTGAAGCTTTCTTT. Its protein is CASSLGPGNPEAFF.

This chain links TRBV9 with TRBJ2-7; 10 nucleotides agree with TRBD2. The CDR3 contains 16 residues. Germline V CDR1 and CDR2: SGDLS, YYNGEE. V dropped 0 bases and J dropped 2; count of bases not matched to a gene: 5. The CDR3 nucleotides are TGTGCCAGCAGCGTAGGATGGCTAGCGGGGGCCTACGAGCAGTACTTC. This sequence encodes CASSVGWLAGAYEQYF.

This clone was counted a few times. The CDR3 coding sequence is TGTGCCAGCAGCGTAGGGACAGGGGGCGAGCAGTACTTC. Protein product: CASSVGTGGEQYF. This chain connects TRBV9 to TRBJ2-7, with 10 bases identical to TRBD1. The germline CDR1 and CDR2 sequences are SGDLS and YYNGEE. V lost 0 bases to trimming and J lost 6 bases; unmatched junction nucleotides: 0. The CDR3 loop spans 13 amino acids. The complete variable domain, with remaining parts taken from reference TRBV9 and TRBJ2-7, reads DSGVTQTPKHLITATGQRVTLRCSPRSGDLSVYWYQQSLDQGLQFLIQYYNGEERAKGNILERFSAQQFPDLHSELNLSSLELGDSALYFCASSVGTGGEQYFGPGTRLTVT.

In nucleotides, the CDR3 is TGTGCCAGCAGCTTAGTGGGGGCTGACTCTGGGGCCAACGTCCTGACTTTC. Its translation is CASSLVGADSGANVLTF. This sequence joins TRBV11-2 and TRBJ2-6, with D possibly matching TRBD1 (6 bases). The germline gives CDR1 SGHAT, CDR2 FQNNGV. Trimming removed 1 base at V and 0 bases at J, with 10 bases between. This CDR3 is built from 17 residues.